This entry describes one TCR beta chain. The CDR3 has 12 amino acids. Trimming shortened V by 11 bases and J by 4 bases, and 12 bases separated the two germline ends. The repertoire was sequenced with immunoSEQ multiplex PCR; TCRdb's copy has only in-frame clones and lacks some. This table holds approximately 100,000 clones, around 88% found once. This record comes from a study of control samples from healthy donors and cancer patients. This TCR was recovered from a young man in good health. The chain links TRBV12-3 or TRBV12-4 to TRBJ1-3; D may be TRBD1 (5 bases). Sequencing was done on a sample of blood. CDR3 loop: CAWDLGGNTIYF. The CDR3 nucleotides are TGTGCCTGGGACCTTGGCGGAAACACCATATATTTT.